This is a list of T cell receptor beta chains from one sample in a study of blood T cell repertoires in COVID-19. The method was immunoSEQ multiplex PCR; TCRdb's version includes in-frame clones alone and lacks a portion of them. The sample contains nearly 80,000 clones, around 90% of which appear only once. Sequenced input: peripheral blood. The receptors stem from a woman older than 75 with acute or convalescent COVID-19. CDR3s include the opening cysteine and the closing phenylalanine or tryptophan. D genes are given only for firm matches. Rows may omit the clone size; those that give it use once, few, many or a size class.

clone_size	j_call	v_call	d_call	cdr3_nt	cdr3_aa
NA	TRBJ2-1	TRBV27	TRBD2	TGTGCCAGCAGTTTGGGGACTAGCGGACTAAGCTCCTACAATGAGCAGTTCTTC	CASSLGTSGLSSYNEQFF
NA	TRBJ1-5	TRBV19	TRBD1	TGTGCCAGTAGTATAGGACAGGGGTACCAGCCCCAGCATTTT	CASSIGQGYQPQHF
NA	TRBJ2-1	TRBV19	TRBD2	TGTGCCAGTAGTATAGGTAGGACTAGCGGGCCCAATGAGCAGTTCTTC	CASSIGRTSGPNEQFF
NA	TRBJ2-4	TRBV28	TRBD2	TGTGCCAGCAGAGCGGGACTAGCACTGGGGATAGCCAAAAACATTCAGTACTTC	CASRAGLALGIAKNIQYF
NA	TRBJ1-1	TRBV5-1	TRBD1	TGCGCCAGCAGCTTGCTAACAGGGGCCGGCACTGAAGCTTTCTTT	CASSLLTGAGTEAFF
NA	TRBJ1-1	TRBV7-9	TRBD1	TGTGCCAGCAGCCGGGACAGGGCAGGAACTGAAGCTTTCTTT	CASSRDRAGTEAFF
NA	TRBJ2-4	TRBV4-2	TRBD1	TGTGCCAGCAGCCAAGTTACAGGGGGCGCATCCCGACCTTACTTC	CASSQVTGGASRPYF
few	TRBJ2-5	TRBV5-1	TRBD2	TGCGCCAGCAGCACCGGACTAGCGGGAGGGTGGAGGCAAGAGACCCAGTACTTC	CASSTGLAGGWRQETQYF
NA	TRBJ1-1	TRBV6-1	TRBD1	TGTGCCAGCAGTGAAAGGGGACAGGTCATGGCTTTCTTT	CASSERGQVMAFF
NA	TRBJ2-7	TRBV3-1/TRBV3-2	NA	TGTGCCAGCAGCCAAGGGGGCCCCCTCTCCTACGAGCAGTACTTC	CASSQGGPLSYEQYF
NA	TRBJ2-7	TRBV7-9	TRBD1	TGTGCCAGCAGCTCAGGGACAGGCCTCTCCTACGAGCAGTACTTC	CASSSGTGLSYEQYF
NA	TRBJ2-5	TRBV19	NA	TGTGCCAGTAGTATCGGACAGAAAGAGACCCAGTACTTC	CASSIGQKETQYF
NA	TRBJ2-3	TRBV4-2	TRBD2	TGTGCCAGCAGCCAAGATCTTGGTAGCGGGAGTTTGAGCACAGATACGCAGTATTTT	CASSQDLGSGSLSTDTQYF
NA	TRBJ2-7	TRBV28	TRBD1	TGTGCCAGCAGTAATGGACAGGGGGCGTCCTACGAGCAGTACTTC	CASSNGQGASYEQYF
NA	TRBJ2-3	TRBV7-6	TRBD2	TGTGCCAGCAGCTGGACTAGCGGGGGGGCCGCAGATACGCAGTATTTT	CASSWTSGGAADTQYF
NA	TRBJ1-6	TRBV4-3	TRBD1	TGCGCCAGCAGCCAAGACCTACAGGGGAGGAATTCACCCCTCCACTTT	CASSQDLQGRNSPLHF
NA	TRBJ1-1	TRBV5-4	TRBD1	TGTGCCAGCAGCCTGGGGACAGGGGAAACTGAAGCTTTCTTT	CASSLGTGETEAFF
NA	TRBJ2-2	TRBV4-2	TRBD2	TGTGCCAGCAGCCCTCTTAGCGGGAGGGCCGGGGAGCTGTTTTTT	CASSPLSGRAGELFF
NA	TRBJ2-5	TRBV5-1	TRBD2	TGCGCCAGCAGCTTGGCCGTACTAGCGGGAGAAGAGACCCAGTACTTC	CASSLAVLAGEETQYF
NA	TRBJ2-2	TRBV6-5	TRBD1	TGTGCCAGCAGTTTCGACAGGGGGAAAATCGGGGAGCTGTTTTTT	CASSFDRGKIGELFF
once	TRBJ1-4	TRBV4-1	NA	TGCGCCAGCAGCCAAGTCCGTGAAAAACTGTTTTTT	CASSQVREKLFF
NA	TRBJ1-3	TRBV5-1	NA	TGCGCCAGCACACCCAGTACTGGAAACACCATATATTTT	CASTPSTGNTIYF
once	TRBJ2-7	TRBV15	TRBD2	TGTGCCACCAGCAGGCGGGGACTAGCGGGTTACGAGCAGTACTTC	CATSRRGLAGYEQYF
few	TRBJ2-1	TRBV24-1	TRBD2	TGTGCCACCAGTGATCTCACAAGCGGGAAGCAGTTCTTC	CATSDLTSGKQFF
NA	TRBJ1-6	TRBV9	TRBD1	TGTGCCAGCAGCGTAGGTTTGACTGCAGGGGGCCAAAATTCACCCCTCCACTTT	CASSVGLTAGGQNSPLHF
NA	TRBJ1-2	TRBV27	TRBD1	TGTGCCAGCAAGCGGACAGGGGGCTATGGCTACACCTTC	CASKRTGGYGYTF
NA	TRBJ1-5	TRBV5-1	NA	TGCGCCAGCAGCTTGACGGGACGGGGGGGACAGCCCCAGCATTTT	CASSLTGRGGQPQHF
once	TRBJ1-2	TRBV28	TRBD1	TGTGCCAGCAGTTCCAACAGGGGGCTCTTCGGCTACACCTTC	CASSSNRGLFGYTF
NA	TRBJ1-6	TRBV9	NA	TGTGCCAGCAGCTTCTCGGACAGCTATTCACCCCTCCACTTT	CASSFSDSYSPLHF
NA	TRBJ2-5	TRBV7-3	TRBD2	TGTGCCAGCAGCCCGCGGGGAACTAGCGGGGGGCCCGGGACCCAGTACTTC	CASSPRGTSGGPGTQYF
NA	TRBJ1-3	TRBV7-2	NA	TGTGCCAGCAGCGCCAGACAGGATGTCTCTGGAAACACCATATATTTT	CASSARQDVSGNTIYF
NA	TRBJ2-7	TRBV11-2	TRBD1	TGTGCCAGCAGCCCAGGGGGCGACTTCGACGAGCAGTACTTC	CASSPGGDFDEQYF
NA	TRBJ2-7	TRBV7-3	TRBD1	TGTGCCAGCAGCCCGGACAGGGTGGACGAGCAGTACTTC	CASSPDRVDEQYF
NA	TRBJ1-1	TRBV28	NA	TGTGCCAGCAGTTCCCATGGGGGCCCAATGAACACTGAAGCTTTCTTT	CASSSHGGPMNTEAFF
NA	TRBJ2-2	TRBV3-1/TRBV3-2	NA	TGTGCCAGCAGTACGAACTATTTTTCCGCGAACACCGGGGAGCTGTTTTTT	CASSTNYFSANTGELFF
NA	TRBJ2-6	TRBV5-1	NA	TGCGCCAGCTCCTCGGGCTCTGGGGCCAACGTCCTGACTTTC	CASSSGSGANVLTF
NA	TRBJ1-6	TRBV3-1/TRBV3-2	NA	TGTGCCAGCAGCCTGCCGGGATGGTCACCCCTCCACTTT	CASSLPGWSPLHF
NA	TRBJ2-3	TRBV18	NA	TGTGCCAGCTCACCAGCCGGGAGCACAGATACGCAGTATTTT	CASSPAGSTDTQYF
NA	TRBJ1-4	TRBV9	TRBD1	TGTGCCAGCAGCGCCGGACAGGGGGGAGAAACTAATGAAAAACTGTTTTTT	CASSAGQGGETNEKLFF
NA	TRBJ2-3	TRBV6-2/TRBV6-3	TRBD2	TGTGCCAGCAGTTACGGACTAGCGGGGGGGCGGGATACGCAGTATTTT	CASSYGLAGGRDTQYF
NA	TRBJ1-2	TRBV29-1	NA	TGCAGCGCTGGGACATCGGATGGCTACACCTTC	CSAGTSDGYTF
NA	TRBJ2-3	TRBV7-8	TRBD2	TGTGCCAGCAGCACCGGGACTAGCGGGGGGGCAGATACGCAGTATTTT	CASSTGTSGGADTQYF
NA	TRBJ1-3	TRBV6-2/TRBV6-3	TRBD1	TGTGCCAGCAGTTTTGGACAGGGAACCGGAAACACCATATATTTT	CASSFGQGTGNTIYF
NA	TRBJ2-1	TRBV7-9	TRBD2	TGTGCCAGCAGCTTCCCCGGGTCCCTAGCGGCCTCCTACAATGAGCAGTTCTTC	CASSFPGSLAASYNEQFF